This T cell receptor beta chain was identified in a study of blood T cell repertoires in COVID-19. Whole-study context: Samples representing acute and convalescent COVID-19 were sourced from the United States, Italy and Spain. PBMCs, B-cell-depleted T cells, or T cells provided the cDNA or gDNA that made up the material.

As processed by the authors: Estimates of nucleated cell counts were drawn from the amplification of reference gene primers. Some clones are missing from TCRdb's copy, which holds only in-frame ones; the method was immunoSEQ multiplex PCR. V and J calls and clone size are copied from that table; D and trimming were computed from the DNA. The data hold more than 95,000 clones, with roughly 80% observed a single time. The sequence derives from a man aged 30-40 years with acute or convalescent COVID-19. Material: peripheral blood.

Here the CDR3 reads CASSQERITEAFF. For the CDR3, the DNA is TGTGCCAGCAGCCAAGAGAGAATCACTGAAGCTTTCTTT. The gene calls are TRBV14 and TRBJ1-1, with no clear D. This CDR3 is built from 13 residues. Germline V gene data show CDR1 as SGHDN and CDR2 as FVKESK. Trimming cost V 0 bases and J 4 bases, with 6 bases left between them. The variable domain in full, completed from reference TRBV14 and TRBJ1-1, reads EAGVTQFPSHSVIEKGQTVTLRCDPISGHDNLYWYRRVMGKEIKFLLHFVKESKQDESGMPNNRFLAERTGGTYSTLKVQPAELEDSGVYFCASSQERITEAFFGQGTRLTVV.